The rows below give T cell receptor beta chains drawn from one sample of a study of OX40 agonist ivuxolimab in advanced cancers. Clones were read by immunoSEQ multiplex PCR, and TCRdb kept only the in-frame ones, dropping some. The sample gives tens of thousands of clones, under 80% of which show up once; 11% to 15% is in the top ten. The sequences come from CD4+ or CD8+ T cells sorted from blood, collected in a trial of the OX40 agonist ivuxolimab. The receptors were gathered from an adult with an advanced solid tumor such as melanoma, head and neck, liver or kidney cancer. The CDR3 runs from the conserved cysteine through the conserved F or W. The D gene is left open where the match is weak. Size is stated for part of the rows, as once, few or many counts, or as a class when the clone is expanded.

size: .
D: .
J: TRBJ2-3
V: TRBV9
DNA: TGTGCCAGCACGGACGGGGGCGGGGATACGCAGTATTTT
CDR3: CASTDGGGDTQYF

size: few
D: TRBD2
J: TRBJ2-3
V: TRBV6-5
DNA: TGTGCCAGCAGCCCTTGGACTAGCGGCGGGGATACGCAGTATTTT
CDR3: CASSPWTSGGDTQYF

size: .
D: .
J: TRBJ2-3
V: TRBV2
DNA: TGTGCCATCCAGGGACCAGATACGCAGTATTTT
CDR3: CAIQGPDTQYF

size: .
D: TRBD1
J: TRBJ1-4
V: TRBV7-9
DNA: TGTGCCAGCAGCTTGGCGACAGGGACTAATGAAAAACTGTTTTTT
CDR3: CASSLATGTNEKLFF

size: few
D: .
J: TRBJ1-1
V: TRBV5-1
DNA: TGCGCCAGCAGCTTGGGGAGTAACACTGAAGCTTTCTTT
CDR3: CASSLGSNTEAFF

size: .
D: .
J: TRBJ2-3
V: TRBV19
DNA: TGTGCCAGTAGTTCCAGCCCGGGGGCGGGAGATACGCAGTATTTT
CDR3: CASSSSPGAGDTQYF

size: .
D: .
J: TRBJ2-5
V: TRBV12-5
DNA: TGTGCTAGTGGCAACCCCGGGACCCGGGCGGAGACCCAGTACTTC
CDR3: CASGNPGTRAETQYF

size: few
D: TRBD1
J: TRBJ2-5
V: TRBV2
DNA: TGTGCCAGCAGTGAAGTCGGGACAGGGCTAGAGACCCAGTACTTC
CDR3: CASSEVGTGLETQYF

size: .
D: .
J: TRBJ2-1
V: TRBV5-4
DNA: TGTGCCAGCAGCTTACTTCTGGGGACTGAGCAGTTCTTC
CDR3: CASSLLLGTEQFF

size: .
D: TRBD2
J: TRBJ2-5
V: TRBV7-9
DNA: TGTGCCAGCAGCTTGGTCACTAGCGGGGGCCAAGAGACCCAGTACTTC
CDR3: CASSLVTSGGQETQYF

size: medium-sized
D: .
J: TRBJ1-2
V: TRBV27
DNA: TGTGCCAGCAGCCGGGACCTTAACTATGGCTACACCTTC
CDR3: CASSRDLNYGYTF

size: once
D: .
J: TRBJ2-4
V: TRBV6-4
DNA: TGTGCCAGCAGTTATAGGGACATTCAGTACTTC
CDR3: CASSYRDIQYF

size: .
D: .
J: TRBJ2-7
V: TRBV6-1
DNA: TGTGCCAGCACCGCCCGACGGGGGGCGAACTACGAGCAGTACTTC
CDR3: CASTARRGANYEQYF

size: .
D: TRBD1
J: TRBJ2-7
V: TRBV13
DNA: TGTGCCAGCAGCAATACGGACAGGGGGTTGTCCTACGAGCAGTACTTC
CDR3: CASSNTDRGLSYEQYF

size: .
D: TRBD1
J: TRBJ1-1
V: TRBV2
DNA: TGTGCCAACAGTGCCCAAAGGACAGGGAGGAACACTGAAGCTTTCTTT
CDR3: CANSAQRTGRNTEAFF

size: .
D: TRBD1
J: TRBJ1-4
V: TRBV7-9
DNA: TGTGCCAGCAGCTTCCCGGGACAGGGGGCTTGGAGTGAAAAACTGTTTTTT
CDR3: CASSFPGQGAWSEKLFF

size: .
D: .
J: TRBJ2-4
V: TRBV7-6
DNA: TGTGCCAGCAGCTTAGTACCCGGTCAGGGGATAGCCAAAAACATTCAGTACTTC
CDR3: CASSLVPGQGIAKNIQYF

size: .
D: TRBD1
J: TRBJ2-7
V: TRBV9
DNA: TGTGCCAGCAGCGCGGGACAGGGTCACCGCGAGCAGTACTTC
CDR3: CASSAGQGHREQYF

size: .
D: TRBD2
J: TRBJ2-7
V: TRBV6-1
DNA: TGTGCCAGCAGCTGGGGGGGCTCCTACGAGCAGTACTTC
CDR3: CASSWGGSYEQYF

size: few
D: .
J: TRBJ2-3
V: TRBV4-3
DNA: TGCGCCAGCAGCCAACTCCCGGCGGCGGACAGTTCCGCAGATACGCAGTATTTT
CDR3: CASSQLPAADSSADTQYF

size: .
D: TRBD1
J: TRBJ2-5
V: TRBV19
DNA: TGTGCCAGTAGTCCAGGGGGCGGAGAGACCCAGTACTTC
CDR3: CASSPGGGETQYF

size: medium-sized
D: .
J: TRBJ1-1
V: TRBV5-5
DNA: TGTGCCAGCAGCTTGGACGGGGCAGAAGCTTTCTTT
CDR3: CASSLDGAEAFF

size: .
D: .
J: TRBJ1-1
V: TRBV27
DNA: TGTGCCAGCAGTTTATCAGCCAGGAGAATGAACACTGAAGCTTTCTTT
CDR3: CASSLSARRMNTEAFF

size: .
D: .
J: TRBJ1-4
V: TRBV7-9
DNA: TGTGCCAGCAGCCCAACATCCTACCGCGCGCCTAATGAAAAACTGTTTTTT
CDR3: CASSPTSYRAPNEKLFF

size: .
D: TRBD2
J: TRBJ2-5
V: TRBV5-1
DNA: TGCGCCAGCAGCTTGACTAGCGGGGGTGGTGAAGAGACCCAGTACTTC
CDR3: CASSLTSGGGEETQYF

size: .
D: .
J: TRBJ2-7
V: TRBV5-6
DNA: TGTGCCAGCAGCTTTCCTAGGGTTAACGAGCAGTACTTC
CDR3: CASSFPRVNEQYF

size: .
D: .
J: TRBJ2-6
V: TRBV2
DNA: TGTGCCAGCACCCTCGTGGGGGGTGTAGGGGCCAACGTCCTGACTTTC
CDR3: CASTLVGGVGANVLTF

size: once
D: TRBD2
J: TRBJ2-1
V: TRBV4-3
DNA: TGCGCCAGCAGCCGCGGACTAGCGGGTGAGCAGTTCTTC
CDR3: CASSRGLAGEQFF

size: .
D: TRBD1
J: TRBJ2-3
V: TRBV27
DNA: TGTGCCAGCAGTTGGGGACAGGGCGCAGATACGCAGTATTTT
CDR3: CASSWGQGADTQYF

size: medium-sized
D: .
J: TRBJ2-2
V: TRBV9
DNA: TGTGCCAGCAGCGTAGGGGAGGTGGGCACCGGGGAGCTGTTTTTT
CDR3: CASSVGEVGTGELFF

size: .
D: .
J: TRBJ2-7
V: TRBV5-4
DNA: TGTGCCAGCAGCTTGCAGGGGACGAGCTCCTACGAGCAGTACTTC
CDR3: CASSLQGTSSYEQYF

size: .
D: .
J: TRBJ1-6
V: TRBV9
DNA: TGTGCCAGCAGCGTGGCAGTTTTTAATTCACCCCTCCACTTT
CDR3: CASSVAVFNSPLHF

size: .
D: .
J: TRBJ2-7
V: TRBV9
DNA: TGTGCCAGCAGCGAGTCGGGAGACTTCAACGAGCAGTACTTC
CDR3: CASSESGDFNEQYF

size: .
D: .
J: TRBJ1-2
V: TRBV28
DNA: TGTGCCAGTCTACAGAAGGGAGGCTACACCTTC
CDR3: CASLQKGGYTF

size: once
D: .
J: TRBJ2-7
V: TRBV11-3
DNA: TGTGCCAGCAGCTTAGGCAAGGGGGGGGGCGCCGTGGATTACGAGCAGTACTTC
CDR3: CASSLGKGGGAVDYEQYF

size: .
D: .
J: TRBJ1-5
V: TRBV7-9
DNA: TGTGCCAGCAGCCTCAGCCGCTCGGGTAGCAATCAGCCCCAGCATTTT
CDR3: CASSLSRSGSNQPQHF

size: few
D: .
J: TRBJ2-1
V: TRBV4-3
DNA: TGCGCCAGCAGCCAAGGGTGGACTCACAATGAGCAGTTCTTC
CDR3: CASSQGWTHNEQFF

size: .
D: TRBD2
J: TRBJ2-7
V: TRBV27
DNA: TGTGCCAGCAGTGACGGGACTAGCGGGGGGACCTACGAGCAGTACTTC
CDR3: CASSDGTSGGTYEQYF

size: .
D: TRBD1
J: TRBJ1-2
V: TRBV5-4
DNA: TGTGCCAGCAGCTCCGCCTCGACAGGGGAGGATGGCTACACCTTC
CDR3: CASSSASTGEDGYTF

size: few
D: .
J: TRBJ2-5
V: TRBV27
DNA: TGTGCCAGCAAAAGAGGGACGTGGTACCAAGAGACCCAGTACTTC
CDR3: CASKRGTWYQETQYF

size: .
D: .
J: TRBJ2-1
V: TRBV10-2
DNA: TGCGCCAGCAGTGGGGGACCGAACAATGAGCAGTTCTTC
CDR3: CASSGGPNNEQFF

size: once
D: .
J: TRBJ2-7
V: TRBV6-1
DNA: TGTGCCAGCAGTGATAAACCCTTGCGCAGGTCCTACGAGCAGTACTTC
CDR3: CASSDKPLRRSYEQYF